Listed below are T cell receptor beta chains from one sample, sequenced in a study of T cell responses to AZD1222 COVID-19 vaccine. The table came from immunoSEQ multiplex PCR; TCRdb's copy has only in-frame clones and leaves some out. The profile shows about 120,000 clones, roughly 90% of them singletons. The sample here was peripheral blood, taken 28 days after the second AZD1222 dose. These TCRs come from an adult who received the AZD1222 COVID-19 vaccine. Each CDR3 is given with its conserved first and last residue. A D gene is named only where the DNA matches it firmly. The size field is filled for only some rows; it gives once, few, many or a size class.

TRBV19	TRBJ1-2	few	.	CASSSFGGDYGYTF	TGTGCCAGTAGTAGTTTTGGAGGGGACTATGGCTACACCTTC
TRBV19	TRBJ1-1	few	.	CASTDGAHTEAFF	TGTGCCAGTACCGACGGGGCTCACACTGAAGCTTTCTTT
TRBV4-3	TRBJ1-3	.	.	CASSPLGSGEPGNTIYF	TGCGCCAGCAGTCCCTTGGGGTCTGGCGAGCCTGGAAACACCATATATTTT
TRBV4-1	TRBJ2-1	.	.	CASSQSNMGFANEQFF	TGCGCCAGCAGCCAATCAAACATGGGGTTCGCGAATGAGCAGTTCTTC
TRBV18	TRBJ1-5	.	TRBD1	CASSPGQGGSPQHF	TGTGCCAGCTCACCGGGACAGGGAGGTTCGCCCCAGCATTTT
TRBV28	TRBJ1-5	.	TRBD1	CASSYPTGRNQPQHF	TGTGCCAGCAGTTACCCGACAGGGCGCAATCAGCCCCAGCATTTT
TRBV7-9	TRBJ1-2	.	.	CASSPGSSFVYGYTF	TGTGCCAGCAGCCCTGGGTCTTCGTTCGTCTATGGCTACACCTTC
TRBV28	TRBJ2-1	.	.	CASSTPGGYNEQFF	TGTGCCAGCAGCACTCCTGGGGGATACAATGAGCAGTTCTTC
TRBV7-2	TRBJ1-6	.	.	CASSLQGSSYNSPLHF	TGTGCCAGCAGCCTACAGGGAAGCTCCTATAATTCACCCCTCCACTTT
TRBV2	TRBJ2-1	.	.	CASSYVVDEQFF	TGTGCCAGCAGTTATGTGGTCGATGAGCAGTTCTTC
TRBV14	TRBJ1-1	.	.	CASSLMMGNTEAFF	TGTGCCAGCAGCCTGATGATGGGGAACACTGAAGCTTTCTTT
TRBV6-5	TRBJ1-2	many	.	CASSYSIQGGNYGYTF	TGTGCCAGCAGTTACTCGATCCAGGGCGGAAACTATGGCTACACCTTC
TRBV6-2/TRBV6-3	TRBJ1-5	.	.	CASSYGGNSNQPQHF	TGTGCCAGCAGTTACGGGGGAAATAGCAATCAGCCCCAGCATTTT
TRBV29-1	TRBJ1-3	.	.	CSVVYSLSGNTIYF	TGCAGCGTTGTGTACAGTCTATCTGGAAACACCATATATTTT
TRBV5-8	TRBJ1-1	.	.	CASSSAWGWAEAFF	TGTGCCAGCAGCTCAGCGTGGGGGTGGGCTGAAGCTTTCTTT
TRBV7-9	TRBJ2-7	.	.	CASSKRAGYEQYF	TGTGCCAGCTCCAAGAGGGCAGGGTACGAGCAGTACTTC
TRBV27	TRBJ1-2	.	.	CASRLLPPGAGHSHGYTF	TGTGCCAGCCGCCTCCTCCCCCCAGGGGCAGGGCATTCACATGGCTACACCTTC
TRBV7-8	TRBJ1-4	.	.	CASSPLGGGREKLFF	TGTGCCAGCAGCCCCCTAGGGGGGGGACGAGAAAAACTGTTTTTT
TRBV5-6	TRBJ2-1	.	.	CASSSDRSSYNEQFF	TGTGCCAGCAGCTCCGACAGGAGCTCCTACAATGAGCAGTTCTTC
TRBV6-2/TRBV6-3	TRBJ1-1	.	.	CASSYSGGSTEAFF	TGTGCCAGCAGTTACTCGGGGGGGTCCACTGAAGCTTTCTTT
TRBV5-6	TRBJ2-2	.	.	CASSGQNTGELFF	TGTGCCTCCTCGGGACAGAACACCGGGGAGCTGTTTTTT
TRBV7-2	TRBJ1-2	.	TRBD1	CASSKQGARVYGYTF	TGTGCCAGCAGCAAACAGGGGGCGCGGGTCTATGGCTACACCTTC
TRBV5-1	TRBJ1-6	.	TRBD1	CASRTLTGQVRSPLHF	TGCGCCAGCCGAACGTTGACAGGGCAAGTCAGATCACCCCTCCACTTT
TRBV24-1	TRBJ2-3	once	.	CATSDEWGTDTQYF	TGTGCCACCAGTGATGAGTGGGGCACAGATACGCAGTATTTT
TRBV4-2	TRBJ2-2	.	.	CASSHPGGSVGELFF	TGTGCCAGCAGCCATCCCGGGGGCTCGGTCGGGGAGCTGTTTTTT
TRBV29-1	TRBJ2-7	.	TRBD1	CSVTGSYEQYF	TGCAGCGTGACAGGGTCCTACGAGCAGTACTTC
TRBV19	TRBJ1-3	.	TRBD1	CASSTTGVNSGNTIYF	TGTGCCAGTAGTACCACAGGGGTTAACTCTGGAAACACCATATATTTT
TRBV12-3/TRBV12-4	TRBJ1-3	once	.	CASSWGPGNTIYF	TGTGCCAGCAGTTGGGGACCTGGAAACACCATATATTTT
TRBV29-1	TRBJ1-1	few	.	CSVQWGPGTEAFF	TGCAGCGTTCAGTGGGGCCCTGGCACTGAAGCTTTCTTT
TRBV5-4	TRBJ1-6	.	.	CASRGIHSPLHF	TGTGCCAGCAGAGGAATACATTCACCCCTCCACTTT
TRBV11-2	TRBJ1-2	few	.	CASSSLPGGGDGYGYTF	TGTGCCAGCAGCTCACTACCCGGGGGGGGCGACGGCTATGGCTACACCTTC
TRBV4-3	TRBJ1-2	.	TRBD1	CASSQTGANNYGYTF	TGCGCCAGCAGCCAAACAGGGGCGAATAACTATGGCTACACCTTC
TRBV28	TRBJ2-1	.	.	CASSNGAGKGMHEQFF	TGTGCCAGCAGTAACGGAGCGGGTAAGGGGATGCATGAGCAGTTCTTC